Given below is one T cell receptor (beta chain) in context. Antigen specificity is unknown. Method: immunoSEQ multiplex PCR; TCRdb's copy keeps in-frame clones and lacks some. The table shows about 160,000 clones, with about 89% occurring only once. The CDR3 covers 14 residues. Germline V gene lookup returns CDR1 SGHTA and CDR2 FQGNSA. Trimming shortened V by 1 base and J by 1 base, and 6 bases separated the two germline ends. The record originates from a study of T cell responses to AZD1222 COVID-19 vaccine. Across the study: Second-dose intervals of approximately 4 or approximately 12 weeks were pooled. Study results and limitations: It should be noted that donors were predominantly white British and more often female, and clonal diversity was possibly underestimated. Baseline antibody screening turned up just six seropositive AZD1222 recipients. Mapped onto spike, vaccine-associated CD4 TCRs spanned it and were dominant at 160-218 and 743-854.

Specimen: peripheral blood, collected on day 0 of AZD1222 vaccination. This receptor was taken from an adult in good health. This chain connects TRBV7-2 to TRBJ2-3; D is unresolved. CDR3 region: CASSLVTGTDTQYF. The CDR3 DNA reads as TGTGCCAGCAGCTTAGTAACAGGCACAGATACGCAGTATTTT.